This TCR beta chain was retrieved from a study of cytomegalovirus exposure and HLA in healthy donors (dated by TCRdb to about 2017). About the investigation overall: According to an earlier analysis of several hundred of the donors, 200 million or so T cells yielded 100 million or so unique TCR beta sequences and approximately 300 Gb of sequence data. An early release that covered approximately 600 HLA-typed donors contained about 300 gigabases of sequencing data and some 87 million unique TCR sequences. The genetic ancestry cluster associated with self-reported Caucasian donors included over 65% of the roughly 360 genotyped donors. The aim of the study was to test whether cataloging public T cell receptors could identify signatures of past pathogen exposure. Using immunosequencing, the study profiled T cell repertoires from 500 to 800 subjects and related those repertoires to cytomegalovirus serostatus. Along with the approximately 700-subject first cohort, a separate validation cohort of over a hundred different subjects was used. High-throughput TCR immunosequencing, statistical association of individual TCRs with disease status, and machine learning were combined to predict cytomegalovirus infection status. In a later analysis, previously published TCR beta repertoires from several hundred donors were re-analyzed and high-resolution HLA genotyping was added so that TCR occurrence patterns could be studied. Rather than drawing on any new phenotypic data, the later analysis identified candidate immune exposures from TCR beta sequences and the way those sequences occurred across donors. In an earlier analysis of around 540 of the donors, high-throughput TCR beta sequencing was used to judge whether each TCR beta V gene segment behaved as functional or pseudogenic. Donor age, sex, ethnicity and CMV serostatus were collected together with the repertoire data. In a later genetic analysis, genome-wide SNP genotypes for about 65% of the 666 donors were used, and that subset was treated as a discovery cohort. Every discovery cohort repertoire had been produced on one sequencing platform. HLA typing included class I and class II loci at four-digit resolution. Typing coverage varied by locus: roughly 629-630 donors for A, B, C, DRB1 and DQB1; under 550 for DQA1; over 600 for DPA1; roughly 450 for DPB1. Because of strong linkage in the cohort, a few DR-DQ haplotypes were treated as single units for association and clustering. On average, roughly 200,000 unique TCR beta nucleotide sequences were sequenced per donor among 350 to 400 genotyped donors of the cohort, with around 19% of those sequences being non-productive.

Of note for this clone: It lacks a known antigen. Base quality data are lacking; no much larger clone is found one base away.

The cohort comprised 550 to 700 healthy bone marrow donors. At the time of sampling, all cohort members were nominally healthy, though unrecorded immune exposures were likely present. The donor tested CMV seropositive, placing the donor among the 250 to 350 seropositive members of the cohort. Each donor provided a peripheral blood sample, and peripheral blood mononuclear cells were used for TCR beta sequencing. Genomic DNA was extracted from the blood cell samples with the Qiagen DNeasy Blood Extraction Kit. The paper's findings and limits, for the study overall: It was suggested by the authors that the approach could potentially be generalized to other disease states and immunological phenotypes. A further reported finding was that TCR beta sequences accurately predicted the HLA-A and HLA-B alleles for most subjects in the first cohort. In a later analysis, TCR association rates were found to vary across HLA loci, with the most associated TCRs seen for DRB1 alleles and the fewest for HLA-C alleles. Cytomegalovirus status was reported to be diagnosed by the classifier with high specificity and sensitivity in both the original and validation cohorts. A few of the identified cytomegalovirus-associated TCR beta chains were confirmed in vitro to be specific for cytomegalovirus antigens. Correlated functional status among segregating V segments might be attributable to linkage disequilibrium, but an unknown experimental factor could not be ruled out. When HLA alleles, especially DR and DQ, strongly co-occurred, TCR associations were difficult to assign to individual alleles. The only immune exposure information available for the cohort was CMV serostatus. Because HLA typing was unavailable for some donors at each locus, only the typed subset was used in association tests. In a later analysis, most CMV-associated TCR beta chains were found to appear HLA-restricted, with HLA associations seemingly driven largely by CMV exposure. Sequencing depth was assumed to be roughly uniform across donors in the presence/absence analyses, though that assumption may not hold. The 87-base-pair reads could not distinguish some IMGT-functional V segments, including TRBV6-2 and TRBV6-3, so those segments were excluded. Only TCR beta chains were sequenced in this cohort, and the absence of alpha or paired-chain data limited detectable features. Because counts were too low, roughly 16 rarely observed V segments, including chromosome 9 orphons, were left out of the earlier analysis of some 600 of the donors. A cluster of highly shared sequence variants was judged likely to be a technical artifact of the sequencing pipeline. In a later analysis, several top co-occurrence clusters were reported to appear linked to parvovirus B19, influenza, CMV and Epstein-Barr virus. In a later analysis, HLA-associated TCR beta chains showed more clonal expansion and lower generation probabilities than non-associated chains that were equally common. Most TCR sequences were seen in very few donors, while some public TCRs were found in many individuals. In a later genetic analysis, a missense DCLRE1C variant was associated with V-gene and J-gene trimming of TCR beta chains, and the association was replicated in an independent cohort. At a false discovery rate of 0.05, a later analysis linked 16,951 TCR beta sequences to specific HLA alleles. According to a later genetic analysis, donors in an Asian-associated ancestry cluster had fewer N-insertions in productive TCRs than the approximately 670-donor mean. The study gave a list of 150 to 200 TCR beta chains associated with cytomegalovirus. In an earlier analysis of some 640 of the donors, most TCR beta V segments were observed in productive rearrangements about 87% or about 30% of the time, broadly matching IMGT annotations.

Libraries came from the immunoSEQ multiplex PCR assay. For the multiplex PCR, a mixture combining 60 forward primers for TCR Vbeta segments and 13 reverse primers for TCR Jbeta segments was used. A multiplex PCR assay on genomic DNA amplified the CDR3 region of rearranged TCR beta genes. The amplified TCR beta libraries were sequenced on the Illumina HiSeq System as 87-base-pair reads. For the original study's pipeline: Across the roughly 700 repertoires, a later analysis counted roughly 84 million unique TCR beta chains, around 10 million of which were shared by at least two donors. To remove PCR and sequencing errors, raw reads were error-corrected and collapsed into unique sequences using a nearest-neighbor algorithm that merged closely related sequences. V, D and J gene segments were assigned by aligning CDR3 sequences to IMGT reference sequences. For a sequence to be retained, at least a six-nucleotide match to both a V gene segment and a J gene segment was required. Rearrangements were classified as productive when the CDR3 lacked stop codons and remained in frame with V and J, and all other rearrangements were classified as non-productive. Following IMGT convention, CDR3 was defined as the stretch from the second conserved V-encoded cysteine to the conserved J-encoded phenylalanine. In an earlier analysis of 587 of the donors, sequences lacking an unambiguous match to a single V gene segment were excluded. In an earlier analysis of several hundred of the donors, V segments were called functional above 56.7% productive rearrangements and were called segregating when the between-donor standard deviation exceeded 5%. A statistical classification framework was built to diagnose cytomegalovirus status from the catalog of TCR beta chain sequences. V and J gene assignment, in a later analysis, came from comparing TCR nucleotide sequences with IMGT/GENE-DB human TR gene sequences. The TCRdist pipeline was used in a later analysis to assign CDR3 sequences and most-parsimonious VDJ recombination scenarios. A later analysis defined each TCR beta chain by its CDR3 amino acid sequence plus V-gene family, and excluded reads lacking a unique V-gene family. As a way to deal with suspected cross-contamination and a sequencing artifact, a later analysis dropped 450 to 600 nucleotide sequences that were highly shared and had low generation probability. In a later analysis, a clonal expansion index was calculated for each public chain from normalized within-repertoire ranks of inferred template counts. Generation probabilities in a later analysis came from a VDJ recombination model fitted to out-of-frame rearrangements, and those results were checked against IGoR. A later analysis scored TCR-TCR, TCR-HLA and TCR-CMV co-occurrence with hypergeometric tests, applying a repertoire-size bias correction to TCR pairs. In a later analysis, false discovery rates were estimated by permuting HLA or CMV assignments 20 times. In a later analysis, co-occurring TCRs were grouped using DBSCAN, and TCRdist sequence similarity was added for clustering within HLA-allele-positive subsets. Repertoires with fewer than 30,000 or more than 120,000 public chains were left out of co-occurrence clustering, as were five repertoires with anomalous nucleotide sharing. TCRdb limited this immuneACCESS table to in-frame rearrangements with V and J called. A share of clones is missing; checked studies link under half to unresolved V genes, and the rest is unexplained. V and J calls and clone size come straight from that table; D and trimming were deduced from the DNA. The sample contains 55,000 to 70,000 clones, approximately 70% of them found a single time. The leading ten clones occupy less than 20% of the sample.

The germline V gene supplies CDR1 SGDLS and CDR2 YYNGEE. The CDR3 holds 15 amino acids from the cysteine to the phenylalanine. Only the CDR3 region is kept as DNA, spanning 45 bases read in frame from base 1. The trim is 0 bases for V and 3 bases for J, with a gap of 10 bases between the germline ends. The clonotype originates from a man aged 40-49 years in good health and CMV-seropositive. Specimen: PBMCs. Recombination joined TRBV9 with TRBJ1-5; the D gene is possibly TRBD1, with 5 bases matching. The CDR3 protein sequence reads: CASSVGGRLNQPQHF. The nucleotide sequence is given as TGTGCCAGCAGCGTAGGGGGCCGTCTCAATCAGCCCCAGCATTTT. The full variable domain, completed from the reference TRBV9 and TRBJ1-5 proteins outside the CDR3, reads DSGVTQTPKHLITATGQRVTLRCSPRSGDLSVYWYQQSLDQGLQFLIQYYNGEERAKGNILERFSAQQFPDLHSELNLSSLELGDSALYFCASSVGGRLNQPQHFGDGTRLSIL.